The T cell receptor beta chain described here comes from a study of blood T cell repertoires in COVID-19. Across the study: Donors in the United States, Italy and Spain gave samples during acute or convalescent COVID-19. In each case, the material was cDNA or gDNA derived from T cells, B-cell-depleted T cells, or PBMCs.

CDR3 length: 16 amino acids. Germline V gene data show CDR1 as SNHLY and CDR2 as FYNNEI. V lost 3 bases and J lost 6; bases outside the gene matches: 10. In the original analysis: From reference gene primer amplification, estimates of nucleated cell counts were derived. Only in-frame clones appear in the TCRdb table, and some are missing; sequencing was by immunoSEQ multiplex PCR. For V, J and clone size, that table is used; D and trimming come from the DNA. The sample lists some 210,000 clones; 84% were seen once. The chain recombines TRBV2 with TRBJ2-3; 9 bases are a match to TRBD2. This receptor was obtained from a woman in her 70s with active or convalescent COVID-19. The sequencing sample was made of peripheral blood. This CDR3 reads CASSDLAGGSGDTQYF. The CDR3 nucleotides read TGTGCCAGCAGTGATTTGGCGGGAGGGTCGGGGGATACGCAGTATTTT.